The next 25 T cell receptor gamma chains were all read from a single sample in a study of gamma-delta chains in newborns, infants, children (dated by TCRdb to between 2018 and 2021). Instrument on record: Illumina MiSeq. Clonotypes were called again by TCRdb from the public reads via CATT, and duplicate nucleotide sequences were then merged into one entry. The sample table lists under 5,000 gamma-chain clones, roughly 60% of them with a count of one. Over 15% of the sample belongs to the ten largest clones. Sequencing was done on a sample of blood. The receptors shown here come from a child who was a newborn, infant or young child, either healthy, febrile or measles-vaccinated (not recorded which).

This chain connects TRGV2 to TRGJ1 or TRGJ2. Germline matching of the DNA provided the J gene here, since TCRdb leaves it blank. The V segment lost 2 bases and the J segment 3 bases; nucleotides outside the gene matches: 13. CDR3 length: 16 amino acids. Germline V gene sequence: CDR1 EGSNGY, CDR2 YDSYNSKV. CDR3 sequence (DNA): TGTGCCACCTGGGACGAACCCAGACGAAGTTATTATAAGAAACTCTTT. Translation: CATWDEPRRSYYKKLF.

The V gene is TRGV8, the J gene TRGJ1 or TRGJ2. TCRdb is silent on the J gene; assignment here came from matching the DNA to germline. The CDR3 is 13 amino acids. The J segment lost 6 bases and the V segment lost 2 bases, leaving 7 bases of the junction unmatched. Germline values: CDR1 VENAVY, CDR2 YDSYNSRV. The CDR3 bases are TGTGCCACCTGGGATAAACGGGGTTATAAGAAACTCTTT. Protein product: CATWDKRGYKKLF.

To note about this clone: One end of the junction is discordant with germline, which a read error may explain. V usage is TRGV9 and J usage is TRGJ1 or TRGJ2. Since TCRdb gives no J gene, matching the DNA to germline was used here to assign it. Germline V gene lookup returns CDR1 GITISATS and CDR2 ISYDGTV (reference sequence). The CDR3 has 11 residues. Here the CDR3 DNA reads TGTGCCTTGTGGACATATTATAGGAAACTCTTT. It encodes CALWTYYRKLF.

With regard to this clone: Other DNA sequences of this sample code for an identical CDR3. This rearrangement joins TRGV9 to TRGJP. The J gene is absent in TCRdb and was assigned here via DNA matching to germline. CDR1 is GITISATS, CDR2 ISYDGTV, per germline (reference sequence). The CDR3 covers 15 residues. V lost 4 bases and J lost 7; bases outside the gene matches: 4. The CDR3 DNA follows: TGTGCCTTGTGGGAAAAGGAGTTGGGCAAAAAAATCAAGGTATTT. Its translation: CALWEKELGKKIKVF.

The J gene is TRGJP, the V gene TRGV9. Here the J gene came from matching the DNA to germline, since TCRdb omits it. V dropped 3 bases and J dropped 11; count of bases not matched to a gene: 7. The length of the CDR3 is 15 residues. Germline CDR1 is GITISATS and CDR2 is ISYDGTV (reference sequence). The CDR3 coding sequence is TGTGCCTTGTGGGAGTTCGCAGTGGGCAAAAAAATCAAGGTATTT. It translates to CALWEFAVGKKIKVF.

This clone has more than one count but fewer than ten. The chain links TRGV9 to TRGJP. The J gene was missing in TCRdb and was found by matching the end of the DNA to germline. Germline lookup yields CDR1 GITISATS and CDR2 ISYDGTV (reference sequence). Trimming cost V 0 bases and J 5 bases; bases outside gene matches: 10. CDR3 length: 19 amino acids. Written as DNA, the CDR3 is TGTGCCTTGTGGGAGGTGCAAGGGGATAAAGAGTTGGGCAAAAAAATCAAGGTATTT. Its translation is CALWEVQGDKELGKKIKVF.

Written as DNA, the CDR3 is TGTGCCACCTGGGTTCATTATAAGAAACTCTTT. Its translation: CATWVHYKKLF. J is TRGJ1 or TRGJ2 and V is TRGV8. The J gene is absent in TCRdb and was assigned here via DNA matching to germline. The CDR3 length is 11 residues. Germline V CDR1 and CDR2: VENAVY, YDSYNSRV. V shed 5 bases, J shed 5 bases, and the junction held 3 bases outside the gene matches.

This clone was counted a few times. The CDR3 DNA follows: TGTGCCACCTGGGACCCCGCGGATTATTATAAGAAACTCTTT. This gives the protein CATWDPADYYKKLF. The chain uses TRGV8 and TRGJ1 or TRGJ2. Because TCRdb records no J gene, it was assigned here through a match of the DNA to germline. J gave up 2 bases and V 4 bases, and 8 bases lay outside the gene matches. This CDR3 spans 14 amino acids. Germline CDR1 and CDR2: VENAVY and YDSYNSRV.

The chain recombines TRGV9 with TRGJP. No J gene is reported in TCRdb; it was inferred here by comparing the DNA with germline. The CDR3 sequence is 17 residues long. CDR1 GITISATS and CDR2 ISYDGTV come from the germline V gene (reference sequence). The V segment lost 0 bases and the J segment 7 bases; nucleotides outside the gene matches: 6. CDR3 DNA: TGTGCCTTGTGGGAGGTGCGATTCGAGTTGGGCAAAAAAATCAAGGTATTT. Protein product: CALWEVRFELGKKIKVF.

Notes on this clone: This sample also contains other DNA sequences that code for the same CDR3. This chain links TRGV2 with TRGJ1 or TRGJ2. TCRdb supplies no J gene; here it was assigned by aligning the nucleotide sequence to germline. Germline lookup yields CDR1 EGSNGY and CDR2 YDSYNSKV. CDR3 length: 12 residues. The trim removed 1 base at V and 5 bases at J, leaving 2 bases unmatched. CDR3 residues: CATWDGDYKKLF. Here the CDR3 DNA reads TGTGCCACCTGGGACGGAGATTATAAGAAACTCTTT.

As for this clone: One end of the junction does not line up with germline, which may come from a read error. The CDR3 protein is CATWTGWFKIF. In nucleotides, the CDR3 is TGTGCTACCTGGACTGGTTGGTTCAAGATATTT. This chain uses TRGV8 with TRGJP1. No J gene was available from TCRdb, and it was assigned here by a germline match of the DNA. The CDR3 runs 11 residues. Germline V gives CDR1 VENAVY, CDR2 YDSYNSRV.

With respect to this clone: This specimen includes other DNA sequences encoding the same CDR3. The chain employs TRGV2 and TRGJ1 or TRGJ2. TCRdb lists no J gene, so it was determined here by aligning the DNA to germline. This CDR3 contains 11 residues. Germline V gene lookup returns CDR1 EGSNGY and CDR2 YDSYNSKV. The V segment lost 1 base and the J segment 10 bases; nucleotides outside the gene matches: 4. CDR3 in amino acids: CATWDGRKKLF. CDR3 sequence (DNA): TGTGCCACCTGGGACGGCAGAAAGAAACTCTTT.

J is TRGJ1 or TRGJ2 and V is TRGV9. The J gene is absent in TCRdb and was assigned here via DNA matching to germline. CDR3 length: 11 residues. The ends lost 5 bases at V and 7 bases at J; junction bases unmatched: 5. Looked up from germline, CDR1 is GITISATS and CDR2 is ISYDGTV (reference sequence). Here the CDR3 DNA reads TGTGCCTTGTGGGTTGGGTATAAGAAACTCTTT. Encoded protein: CALWVGYKKLF.

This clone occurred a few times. The CDR3 sequence: CALWEEQQELGKKIKVF. CDR3 coding DNA: TGTGCCTTGTGGGAGGAACAACAAGAGTTGGGCAAAAAAATCAAGGTATTT. The chain has TRGV9 and TRGJP. J was trimmed by 4 bases and V by 2 bases; bases with no gene match: 5. The germline V gene encodes CDR1 GITISATS and CDR2 ISYDGTV (reference sequence). This CDR3 comprises 17 residues.

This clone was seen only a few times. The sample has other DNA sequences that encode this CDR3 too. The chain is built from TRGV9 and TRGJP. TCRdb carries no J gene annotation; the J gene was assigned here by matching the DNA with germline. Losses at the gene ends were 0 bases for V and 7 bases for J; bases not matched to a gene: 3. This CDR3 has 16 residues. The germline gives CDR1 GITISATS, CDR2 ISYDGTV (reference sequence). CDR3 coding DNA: TGTGCCTTGTGGGAGGTGACTGAGTTGGGCAAAAAAATCAAGGTATTT. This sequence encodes CALWEVTELGKKIKVF.

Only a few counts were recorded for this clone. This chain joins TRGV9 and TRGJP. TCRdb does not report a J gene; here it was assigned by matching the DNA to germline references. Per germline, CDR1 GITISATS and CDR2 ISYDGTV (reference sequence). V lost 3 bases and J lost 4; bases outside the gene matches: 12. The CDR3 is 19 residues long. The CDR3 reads CALWESLQEQELGKKIKVF. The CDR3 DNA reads TGTGCCTTGTGGGAGTCTCTCCAGGAACAAGAGTTGGGCAAAAAAATCAAGGTATTT.

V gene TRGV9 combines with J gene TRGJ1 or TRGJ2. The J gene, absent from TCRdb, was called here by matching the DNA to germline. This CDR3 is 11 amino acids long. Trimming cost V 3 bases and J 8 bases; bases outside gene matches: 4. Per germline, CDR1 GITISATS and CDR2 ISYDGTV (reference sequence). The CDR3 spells CALWEPDKKLF. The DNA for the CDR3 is TGTGCCTTGTGGGAGCCAGATAAGAAACTCTTT.

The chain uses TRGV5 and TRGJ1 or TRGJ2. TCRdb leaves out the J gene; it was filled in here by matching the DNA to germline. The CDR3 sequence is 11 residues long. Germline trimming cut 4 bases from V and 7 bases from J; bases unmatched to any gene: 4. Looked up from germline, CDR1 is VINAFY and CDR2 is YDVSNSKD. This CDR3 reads CATWERYKKLF. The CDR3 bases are TGTGCCACCTGGGAAAGATATAAGAAACTCTTT.

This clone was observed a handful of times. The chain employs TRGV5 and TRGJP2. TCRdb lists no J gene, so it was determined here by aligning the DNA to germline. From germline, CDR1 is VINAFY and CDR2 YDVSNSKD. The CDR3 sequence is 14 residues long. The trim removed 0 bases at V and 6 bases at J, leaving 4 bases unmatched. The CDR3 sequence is CATWDRRGDWIKTF. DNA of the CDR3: TGTGCCACCTGGGACAGGCGTGGTGATTGGATCAAGACGTTT.

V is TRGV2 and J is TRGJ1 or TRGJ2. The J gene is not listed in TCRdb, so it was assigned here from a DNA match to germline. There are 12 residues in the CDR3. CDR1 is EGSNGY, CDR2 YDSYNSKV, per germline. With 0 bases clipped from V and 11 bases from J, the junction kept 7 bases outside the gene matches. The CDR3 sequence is CATWDGRFEKLF. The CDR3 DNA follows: TGTGCCACCTGGGACGGGCGATTCGAGAAACTCTTT.

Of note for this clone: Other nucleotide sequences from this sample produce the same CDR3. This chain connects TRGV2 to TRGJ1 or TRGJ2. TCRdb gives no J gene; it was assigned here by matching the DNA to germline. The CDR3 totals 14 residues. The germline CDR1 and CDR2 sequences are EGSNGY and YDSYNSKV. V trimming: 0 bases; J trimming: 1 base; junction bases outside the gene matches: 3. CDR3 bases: TGTGCCACCTGGGACGGGCCAAATTATTATAAGAAACTCTTT. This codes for CATWDGPNYYKKLF.

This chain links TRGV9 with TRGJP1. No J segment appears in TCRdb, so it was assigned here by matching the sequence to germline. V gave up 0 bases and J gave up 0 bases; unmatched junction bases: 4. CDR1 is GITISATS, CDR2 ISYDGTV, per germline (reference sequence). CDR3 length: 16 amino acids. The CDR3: CALWEVRDTTGWFKIF. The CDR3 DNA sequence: TGTGCCTTGTGGGAGGTGCGGGATACCACTGGTTGGTTCAAGATATTT.

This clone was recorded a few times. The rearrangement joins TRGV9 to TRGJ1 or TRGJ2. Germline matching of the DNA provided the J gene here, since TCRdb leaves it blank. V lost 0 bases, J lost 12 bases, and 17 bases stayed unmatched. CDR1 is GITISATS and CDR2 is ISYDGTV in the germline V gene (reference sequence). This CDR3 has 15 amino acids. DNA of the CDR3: TGTGCCTTGTGGGAGGTGCTGGCGGGCAGGTTCCTGAAACTCTTT. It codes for CALWEVLAGRFLKLF.

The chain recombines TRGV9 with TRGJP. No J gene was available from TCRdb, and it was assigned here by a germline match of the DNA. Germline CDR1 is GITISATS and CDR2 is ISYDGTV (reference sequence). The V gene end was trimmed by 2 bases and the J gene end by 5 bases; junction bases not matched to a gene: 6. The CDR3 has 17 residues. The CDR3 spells CALWEDPKELGKKIKVF. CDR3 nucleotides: TGTGCCTTGTGGGAGGACCCCAAAGAGTTGGGCAAAAAAATCAAGGTATTT.

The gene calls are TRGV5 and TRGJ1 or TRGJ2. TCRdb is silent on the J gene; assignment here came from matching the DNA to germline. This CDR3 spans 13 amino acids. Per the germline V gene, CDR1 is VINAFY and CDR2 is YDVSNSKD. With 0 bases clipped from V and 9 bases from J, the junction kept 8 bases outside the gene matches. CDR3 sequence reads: CATWDREARKKLF. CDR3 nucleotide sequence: TGTGCCACCTGGGACAGGGAGGCTCGTAAGAAACTCTTT.